Presented here are 5 T cell receptor beta chains from one specimen sequenced in a study of shared clonotypes between healthy human individuals. TCRdb keeps only in-frame clones here, not all; method: immunoSEQ multiplex PCR. The table has over 700,000 clones, approximately 72% seen once. Sample: memory CD4+ T cells sorted from blood. Subset given: CD45RA-negative fraction. These receptors were taken from a woman between 25 and 40 years old in good health.

The gene calls are TRBV7-2 and TRBJ2-2; a weak D match, TRBD1 (6 bases). CDR3 length equals 15 residues. V was trimmed by 6 bases and J by 4 bases, leaving 15 bases between them. From germline, CDR1 is SGHTA and CDR2 FQGNSA. In DNA, the CDR3 is TGTGCCAGCAGTCCCTCGACAGGCCGCACCGGGGAGCTGTTTTTT. As protein: CASSPSTGRTGELFF.

This chain joins TRBV18 and TRBJ2-7, with 8 bases aligning to TRBD2. The germline V gene encodes CDR1 KGHSH and CDR2 LQKENI. CDR3 length: 14 residues. Trimming removed 3 bases from V and 2 bases from J; junction bases left unmatched: 3. The CDR3 coding sequence is TGTGCCAGCTCACCGGAGCGGGGGACCTACGAGCAGTACTTC. Encoded protein: CASSPERGTYEQYF.

This clone was seen a handful of times. The chain employs TRBV18 and TRBJ2-2; D not resolved. The ends were cut back, 6 bases at V and 2 bases at J, with 10 bases in the middle. This CDR3 is 14 amino acids long. The germline V gene has CDR1 KGHSH and CDR2 LQKENI. Written as DNA, the CDR3 is TGTGCCAGCTCGAACCAAGCAAACACCGGGGAGCTGTTTTTT. Residues: CASSNQANTGELFF.

The CDR3 sequence: CASSQDLAGGETQYF. DNA of the CDR3: TGTGCCAGCAGCCAAGATCTAGCGGGGGGGGAGACCCAGTACTTC. This chain connects TRBV4-2 to TRBJ2-5, with 12 bases aligning to TRBD2. Germline CDR1 and CDR2: LGHNA and YNFKEQ. The CDR3 spans 15 residues. Trimming at V came to 0 bases and at J to 5 bases, leaving 1 base not matched to a gene.

This chain joins TRBV10-3 and TRBJ2-5; D is perhaps TRBD1 or TRBD2 (6 bases each). This CDR3 has 14 amino acids. Germline CDR1 is ENHRY and CDR2 is SYGVKD. The V and J ends lost 6 bases and 1 base respectively, with 12 bases between them. CDR3 DNA sequence: TGTGCCATCAGGCGGGACAACCTCCAAGAGACCCAGTACTTC. Amino acids: CAIRRDNLQETQYF.